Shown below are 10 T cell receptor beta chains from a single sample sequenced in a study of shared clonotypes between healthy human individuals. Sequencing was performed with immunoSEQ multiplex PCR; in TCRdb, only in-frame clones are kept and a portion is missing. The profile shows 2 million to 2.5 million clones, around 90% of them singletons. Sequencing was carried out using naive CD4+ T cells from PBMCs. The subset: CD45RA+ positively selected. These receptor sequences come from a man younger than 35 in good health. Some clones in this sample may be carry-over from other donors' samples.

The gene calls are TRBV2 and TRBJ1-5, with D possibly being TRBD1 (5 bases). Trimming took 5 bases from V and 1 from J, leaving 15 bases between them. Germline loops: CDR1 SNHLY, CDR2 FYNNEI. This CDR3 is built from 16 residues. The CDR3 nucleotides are TGTGCCAGCAGTCCCCAAACGGGGGAGAGCAATCAGCCCCAGCATTTT. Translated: CASSPQTGESNQPQHF.

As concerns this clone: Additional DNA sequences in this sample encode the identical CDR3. CDR3 nucleotide sequence: TGTGCCAGCGGGACCTCCTACGAGCAGTACTTC. This codes for CASGTSYEQYF. V is TRBV28 and J is TRBJ2-7; D tentatively reads TRBD1 or TRBD2 (5 bases each). This CDR3 comprises 11 residues. V was shortened by 8 bases and J by 0 bases, with 5 bases between the two germline ends. The germline CDR1 and CDR2 sequences are MDHEN and SYDVKM. Together with reference TRBV28 and TRBJ2-7, the CDR3 gives the full variable domain: DVKVTQSSRYLVKRTGEKVFLECVQDMDHENMFWYRQDPGLGLRLIYFSYDVKMKEKGDIPEGYSVSREKKERFSLILESASTNQTSMYLCASGTSYEQYFGPGTRLTVT.

The DNA of the CDR3 is TGCGCCAGCAGCCAAGGGTATGGGCGGACAGCTAATGAAAAACTGTTTTTT. This gives the protein CASSQGYGRTANEKLFF. The chain joins TRBV4-1 to TRBJ1-4, with D maybe TRBD1 (6 bases). The CDR3 spans 17 residues. Trimming took off 1 base at V and 3 bases at J, with 15 bases between the two ends. Germline CDR1 MGHRA, CDR2 YSYEKL.

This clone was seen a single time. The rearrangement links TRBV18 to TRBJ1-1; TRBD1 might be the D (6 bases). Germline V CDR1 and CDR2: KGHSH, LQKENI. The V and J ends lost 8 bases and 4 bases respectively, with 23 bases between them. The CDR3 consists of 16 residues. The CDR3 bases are TGTGCCAGCCCCCCCGGGACACCCGAAGGGAGCACTGAAGCTTTCTTT. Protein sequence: CASPPGTPEGSTEAFF. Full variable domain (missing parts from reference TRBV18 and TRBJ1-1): NAGVMQNPRHLVRRRGQEARLRCSPMKGHSHVYWYRQLPEEGLKFMVYLQKENIIDESGMPKERFSAEFPKEGPSILRIQQVVRGDSAAYFCASPPGTPEGSTEAFFGQGTRLTVV.

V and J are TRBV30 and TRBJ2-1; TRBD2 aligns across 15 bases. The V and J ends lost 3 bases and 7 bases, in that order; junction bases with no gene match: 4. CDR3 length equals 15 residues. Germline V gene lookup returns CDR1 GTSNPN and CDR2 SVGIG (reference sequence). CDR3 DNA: TGTGCCTGGAGGGCCGGGACTAGCGGGAGGAATGAGCAGTTCTTC. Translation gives CAWRAGTSGRNEQFF.

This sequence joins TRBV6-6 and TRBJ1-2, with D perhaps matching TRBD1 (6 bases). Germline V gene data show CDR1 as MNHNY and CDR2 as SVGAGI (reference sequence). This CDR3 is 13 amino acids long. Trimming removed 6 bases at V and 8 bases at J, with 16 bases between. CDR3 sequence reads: CASSYGQLEGYTF. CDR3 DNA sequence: TGTGCCAGCAGCTACGGACAGCTTGAAGGCTACACCTTC.

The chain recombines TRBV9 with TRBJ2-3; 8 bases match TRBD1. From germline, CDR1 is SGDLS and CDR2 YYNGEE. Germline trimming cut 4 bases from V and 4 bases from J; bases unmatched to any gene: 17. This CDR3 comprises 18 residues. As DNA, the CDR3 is TGTGCCAGCAGCCCCCGGACAGGGTGGAGTGCGGTCCCAGATACGCAGTATTTT. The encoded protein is CASSPRTGWSAVPDTQYF.

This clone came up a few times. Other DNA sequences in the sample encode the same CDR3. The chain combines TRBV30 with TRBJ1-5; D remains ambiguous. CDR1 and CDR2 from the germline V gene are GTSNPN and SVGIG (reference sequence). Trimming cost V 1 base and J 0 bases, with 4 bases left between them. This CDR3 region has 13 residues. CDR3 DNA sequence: TGTGCCTGGAGTGGACTTAGCAATCAGCCCCAGCATTTT. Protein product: CAWSGLSNQPQHF.

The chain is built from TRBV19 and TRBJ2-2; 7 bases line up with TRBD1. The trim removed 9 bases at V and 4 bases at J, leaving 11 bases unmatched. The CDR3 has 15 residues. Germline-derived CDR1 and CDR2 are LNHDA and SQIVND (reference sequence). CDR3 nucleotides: TGTGCCAGCAGACTGGAGACAGGGACCACCGGGGAGCTGTTTTTT. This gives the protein CASRLETGTTGELFF.

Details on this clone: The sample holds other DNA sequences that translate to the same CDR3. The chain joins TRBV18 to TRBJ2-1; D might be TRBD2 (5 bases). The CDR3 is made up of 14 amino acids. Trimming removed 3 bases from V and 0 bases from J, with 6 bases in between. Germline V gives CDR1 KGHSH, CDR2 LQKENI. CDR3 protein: CASSPGSSYNEQFF. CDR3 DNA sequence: TGTGCCAGCTCACCTGGGAGCTCCTACAATGAGCAGTTCTTC.